These 26 T cell receptor beta chains came from one sample sequenced in a study of blood T cell repertoires in COVID-19. The repertoire was sequenced with immunoSEQ multiplex PCR; TCRdb's copy has only in-frame clones and lacks some. The sample yields tens of thousands of clones, around 86% seen once. The specimen sequenced was peripheral blood. The receptors were sampled from a man in his sixties with COVID-19, enrolled during active disease.

The genes are TRBV5-6 and TRBJ2-7, with 10 nucleotides matching TRBD1. This CDR3 comprises 17 residues. Trimming at V came to 4 bases and at J to 6 bases, leaving 16 bases not matched to a gene. Germline CDR1 and CDR2: SGHDT and YYEEEE. The CDR3 protein is CASSLPLGDRGSSEQYF. CDR3 in DNA: TGTGCCAGCAGCCTACCCCTGGGGGACAGGGGAAGTTCCGAGCAGTACTTC.

The V gene is TRBV7-8, the J gene TRBJ1-6; D is unclear. CDR1 and CDR2 (germline): SGHVS, FQNEAQ. The CDR3 is 18 residues long. The V and J ends lost 4 bases and 7 bases respectively, with 23 bases between them. The CDR3 DNA reads TGTGCCAGCAGCTCCCGCCGGGGTCCAATATATTTGAATTCACCCCTCCACTTT. It is translated as CASSSRRGPIYLNSPLHF.

V is TRBV6-5 and J is TRBJ2-1, with a tentative D call TRBD1 (7 bases). Germline CDR1 is MNHEY and CDR2 is SVGAGI. V lost 0 bases, J lost 9 bases, and 15 bases lay in between. This CDR3 spans 15 amino acids. CDR3 nucleotides: TGTGCCAGCAGTTACTCGCGCAGGGGGGACGGTGAGCAGTTCTTC. Translated, it gives CASSYSRRGDGEQFF.

The chain combines TRBV19 with TRBJ2-3; 9 bases are a match to TRBD2. CDR3 length equals 15 residues. V lost 6 bases to trimming and J lost 1 base; unmatched junction nucleotides: 5. The germline CDR1 and CDR2 sequences are LNHDA and SQIVND (reference sequence). The chain's CDR3 is CASRDEREGTDTQYF. For the CDR3, the DNA is TGTGCCAGTAGGGACGAGCGGGAGGGCACAGATACGCAGTATTTT.

The V and J genes are TRBV25-1 and TRBJ1-2; D call uncertain. The CDR3 extends over 11 amino acids. Germline CDR1 is MGHDK and CDR2 is SYGVNS. Trimming shortened V by 1 base and J by 7 bases, and 4 bases separated the two germline ends. The DNA of the CDR3 is TGTGCCAGCAGTGAATCTTTTGGCTACACCTTC. It encodes CASSESFGYTF.

This clone occurred once. CDR3 bases: TGTGCCAGCAGTTACTCGCTAGCGGGAGTTAATGAGCAGTTCTTC. It translates to CASSYSLAGVNEQFF. The chain uses TRBV6-5 and TRBJ2-1; the match to TRBD2 covers 10 bases. The CDR3 is 15 amino acids. Looked up from germline, CDR1 is MNHEY and CDR2 is SVGAGI. Losses at the gene ends were 0 bases for V and 7 bases for J; bases not matched to a gene: 3.

The chain joins TRBV30 to TRBJ1-5; 7 bases are a match to TRBD1. V was clipped by 3 bases and J by 5 bases; unmatched bases: 7. Germline V gene data show CDR1 as GTSNPN and CDR2 as SVGIG (reference sequence). This CDR3 spans 14 amino acids. The chain's CDR3 is CAWSTTGEYQPQHF. CDR3 nucleotide sequence: TGTGCCTGGAGCACAACAGGGGAGTATCAGCCCCAGCATTTT.

V gene TRBV5-6 combines with J gene TRBJ1-1; 8 positions agree with TRBD1. CDR1 SGHDT and CDR2 YYEEEE come from the germline V gene. Germline trimming cut 2 bases from V and 4 bases from J; bases unmatched to any gene: 4. This CDR3 contains 14 residues. CDR3 in DNA: TGTGCCAGCAGCTTCGGACAGGGTGGCACTGAAGCTTTCTTT. It translates to CASSFGQGGTEAFF.

The chain uses TRBV7-8 and TRBJ1-6; 7 positions match TRBD1. V trimming: 6 bases; J trimming: 5 bases; junction bases outside the gene matches: 1. Germline CDR1 and CDR2: SGHVS and FQNEAQ. The CDR3 consists of 13 residues. Written as DNA, the CDR3 is TGTGCCAGCAGGGGACAGAATAATTCACCCCTCCACTTT. Translation: CASRGQNNSPLHF.

The chain joins TRBV24-1 to TRBJ2-6; D is ambiguous. V was cut by 4 bases and J by 3 bases, with 12 bases left in between. The CDR3 runs to 16 residues. The germline V gene encodes CDR1 KGHDR and CDR2 SFDVKD. CDR3 DNA sequence: TGTGCCACCAGTGAGAGGCGGCAGTTTGGGGCCAACGTCCTGACTTTC. This gives the protein CATSERRQFGANVLTF.

V gene TRBV9 combines with J gene TRBJ2-2, with TRBD2 identical over 7 bases. Germline trimming cut 3 bases from V and 3 bases from J; bases unmatched to any gene: 11. Germline CDR1 SGDLS, CDR2 YYNGEE. The CDR3 is 17 residues long. Here the CDR3 DNA reads TGTGCCAGCAGCGCGGAAGCGGGGATATCCGACACCGGGGAGCTGTTTTTT. It is translated as CASSAEAGISDTGELFF. Combining the CDR3 with reference TRBV9 and TRBJ2-2 gives the whole variable domain DSGVTQTPKHLITATGQRVTLRCSPRSGDLSVYWYQQSLDQGLQFLIQYYNGEERAKGNILERFSAQQFPDLHSELNLSSLELGDSALYFCASSAEAGISDTGELFFGEGSRLTVL.

This rearrangement joins TRBV5-1 to TRBJ2-3; 7 nucleotides line up with TRBD2. V shed 0 bases, J shed 3 bases, and the junction held 7 bases outside the gene matches. The CDR3 totals 16 residues. From germline, CDR1 is SGHRS and CDR2 YFSETQ. The CDR3 sequence is CASSLGVAGGTDTQYF. The CDR3 region has the DNA TGCGCCAGCAGCTTGGGGGTAGCGGGTGGGACAGATACGCAGTATTTT.

As concerns this clone: A read error may account for a junction end that differs from germline. The chain is built from TRBV29-1 and TRBJ2-3; 8 bases match TRBD1. Germline values: CDR1 SQVTM, CDR2 ANQGSEA. There are 14 residues in the CDR3. DNA for the CDR3: TGCAGCGTCGAAGACAGGGGTGGGCCAGATACGCAGTATTTT. This sequence encodes CSVEDRGGPDTQYF.

The genes are TRBV2 and TRBJ2-1; 7 bases fit TRBD1. Germline V gene lookup returns CDR1 SNHLY and CDR2 FYNNEI. V shed 6 bases and J 0 bases; nucleotides not matched to a gene: 5. This CDR3 region has 15 residues. The CDR3: CASRARGSSYNEQFF. The DNA of the CDR3 is TGTGCCAGCAGGGCCAGGGGGAGCTCCTACAATGAGCAGTTCTTC.

V gene TRBV12-5 combines with J gene TRBJ2-1, with TRBD2 as a possible D gene (5 bases). Germline assignment: CDR1 LGHNT and CDR2 FRNRAP. Between the trimmed V and J ends, which lost 7 bases and 9 bases, there was a span of 22 bases. The CDR3 consists of 15 residues. CDR3: CASASLGGSLGEQFF. The CDR3, as DNA: TGTGCTAGTGCTTCTCTAGGAGGCTCGCTGGGTGAGCAGTTCTTC.

The chain couples TRBV28 to TRBJ1-1; TRBD1 aligns across 10 bases. J was trimmed by 3 bases and V by 3 bases; bases with no gene match: 7. CDR3 size: 16 residues. Germline CDR1 is MDHEN and CDR2 is SYDVKM. CDR3 sequence reads: CASSFGDRGSYTEAFF. The CDR3 region has the DNA TGTGCCAGCAGTTTCGGGGACAGGGGATCGTACACTGAAGCTTTCTTT.

The V call is TRBV5-1, the J call TRBJ2-3, with a tentative D call TRBD2 (6 bases). The germline gives CDR1 SGHRS, CDR2 YFSETQ. The V end lost 4 bases, the J end lost 4 bases, and 16 bases lay between the germline ends. The CDR3 totals 15 residues. The CDR3 nucleotides read TGCGCCAGCAGCCAATCGGGAGTGAGGGCAGATACGCAGTATTTT. This translates into CASSQSGVRADTQYF.

J is TRBJ2-1 and V is TRBV29-1; D unresolved. Germline CDR1 and CDR2: SQVTM and ANQGSEA. V was shortened by 8 bases and J by 0 bases, with 17 bases between the two germline ends. The length of the CDR3 is 15 residues. The CDR3 is CSIVPFLSSYNEQFF. The CDR3 region has the DNA TGCAGCATTGTACCATTTCTTAGCTCCTACAATGAGCAGTTCTTC.

The chain joins TRBV6-6 to TRBJ2-5, with D unresolved. The V end lost 2 bases, the J end lost 4 bases, and 8 bases lay between the germline ends. The CDR3 consists of 13 residues. Germline V gives CDR1 MNHNY, CDR2 SVGAGI (reference sequence). This CDR3 reads CASSYGLRETQYF. The CDR3 bases are TGTGCCAGCAGTTACGGGCTGCGAGAGACCCAGTACTTC.

The V gene is TRBV10-1, the J gene TRBJ2-1; TRBD2 aligns across 10 bases. Trimming took 3 bases from V and 6 from J; bases not matched to a gene: 14. The germline gives CDR1 WNHNN, CDR2 SYGVQD (reference sequence). The CDR3 runs 18 residues. CDR3 residues: CASSDQVASGRNLNEQFF. CDR3 nucleotide sequence: TGCGCCAGCAGTGACCAGGTGGCTAGCGGGAGAAACCTCAATGAGCAGTTCTTC.

The CDR3 here is CAWSVLSYNEQFF. The CDR3 bases are TGTGCCTGGAGTGTTCTCAGTTACAATGAGCAGTTCTTC. V usage is TRBV30 and J usage is TRBJ2-1; D unresolved. CDR1 GTSNPN and CDR2 SVGIG come from the germline V gene (reference sequence). This CDR3 has 13 amino acids. V shed 0 bases and J shed 4 bases, with 7 bases lying between them.

This clone occurred once. The chain combines TRBV4-3 with TRBJ1-2; 7 nucleotides agree with TRBD1. This CDR3 region has 14 residues. Germline V gene data show CDR1 as LGHNA and CDR2 as YSLEER. With V trimmed by 1 base and J by 10 bases, 9 bases remained unmatched. The DNA of the CDR3 is TGCGCCAGCAGCCAAGTGCTGTCAGGGGGAGACTACACCTTC. Its protein product is CASSQVLSGGDYTF.

V and J are TRBV10-1 and TRBJ1-5; a possible D gene is TRBD1 (5 bases). This CDR3 is built from 15 residues. Trimming pared 10 bases from V and 2 bases from J, leaving 18 bases between. Germline V gives CDR1 WNHNN, CDR2 SYGVQD (reference sequence). The CDR3: CATPHTSGGNQPQHF. The DNA of the CDR3 is TGCGCCACCCCCCATACTTCGGGGGGCAATCAGCCCCAGCATTTT.

V is TRBV13 and J is TRBJ1-2; D call uncertain. There are 13 residues in the CDR3. Between the trimmed V and J ends, which lost 5 bases and 8 bases, there was a span of 15 bases. Germline values: CDR1 PRHDT, CDR2 FYEKMQ (reference sequence). CDR3: CASSAGSVGGYTF. The CDR3 bases are TGTGCCAGCAGCGCAGGTAGCGTAGGAGGCTACACCTTC.

V usage is TRBV5-1 and J usage is TRBJ2-1; possible D gene TRBD2, 5 bases. CDR3 length: 15 residues. CDR1 is SGHRS, CDR2 YFSETQ, per germline. Trimming cost V 4 bases and J 6 bases, with 17 bases left between them. CDR3 sequence: CASSPRERARNEQFF. The CDR3 DNA reads TGCGCCAGCAGCCCCCGGGAAAGGGCACGCAATGAGCAGTTCTTC. The whole variable domain, filled in from reference TRBV5-1 and TRBJ2-1, reads KAGVTQTPRYLIKTRGQQVTLSCSPISGHRSVSWYQQTPGQGLQFLFEYFSETQRNKGNFPGRFSGRQFSNSRSEMNVSTLELGDSALYLCASSPRERARNEQFFGPGTRLTVL.

This clone appeared a few times. The chain couples TRBV6-6 to TRBJ1-1; TRBD1 aligns across 7 bases. Germline V CDR1 and CDR2: MNHNY, SVGAGI (reference sequence). V lost 9 bases, J lost 5 bases, and 15 bases stayed unmatched. This CDR3 has 15 residues. The CDR3 loop is CASTGTAKVETEAFF. The CDR3 nucleotides read TGTGCCAGTACCGGGACAGCGAAGGTAGAGACTGAAGCTTTCTTT.